The subject of this entry is one T cell receptor (beta chain). The record originates from a study of shared clonotypes between healthy human individuals. The germline gives CDR1 MGHRA, CDR2 YSYEKL. Deletions cut 3 bases from V and 6 bases from J, with 18 bases between. There are 15 residues in the CDR3. Produced via immunoSEQ multiplex PCR; TCRdb's table is partial and in-frame only. The sample holds about 530,000 clones, 90% to 96% seen once. The source material was naive CD4+ T cells sorted from blood. Subset denoted: CD45RA+ positively selected. The genes are TRBV4-1 and TRBJ2-7; tentative D call: TRBD2 (6 bases). The clonotype comes from a woman aged 25 to 39 in good health. The DNA of the CDR3 is TGCGCCAGCAGCCATGGGGGGAAAGGGCTTGGCGAGCAGTACTTC. This sequence encodes CASSHGGKGLGEQYF.